The rows below give T cell receptor beta chains drawn from one sample of a study of early T cells in non-severe SARS-CoV-2 infection. MiXCR, run by TCRdb on the 5' RACE reads, gives a single entry per CDR3 protein. The table lists tens of thousands of distinct CDR3 sequences, 4.7% of them singletons. Sequenced sample: whole blood. These receptors all come from an adult who was a healthcare worker with PCR-confirmed SARS-CoV-2 infection or an uninfected control (not recorded which). Each CDR3 is given with its conserved first and last residue. The order of the fields is D gene, clone size, V gene, J gene, CDR3 DNA, CDR3 protein. The D gene is left open where the match is weak. Not all rows give a size; the values are once, few, many and, for expanded clones, a class.

.	.	TRBV7-2	TRBJ2-5	TGTGCCAGCAGCTCAAGACAGATTCAAGAGACCCAGTACTTC	CASSSRQIQETQYF
.	many	TRBV7-9	TRBJ1-3	TGTGCCAGCAGCTTAGGACACCAAGCAGGAAACACCATATATTTT	CASSLGHQAGNTIYF
TRBD1	many	TRBV5-1	TRBJ1-2	TGCGCCAGCAGAAACAGGGGGGACTATGGCTACACCTTC	CASRNRGDYGYTF
.	medium-sized	TRBV7-7	TRBJ2-5	TGTGCCAGCAGCCAAGAGACCCAGTACTTC	CASSQETQYF
.	.	TRBV29-1	TRBJ2-1	TGCAGCGTTGAATCGTGGAGGGACAATGAGCAGTTCTTC	CSVESWRDNEQFF
TRBD2	few	TRBV7-9	TRBJ2-5	TGTGCCAGCAGCCCACGAGGGCTAGCGGGGGGGCAAGAGACCCAGTACTTC	CASSPRGLAGGQETQYF
.	many	TRBV5-1	TRBJ1-2	TGCGCCAGCAGCTTGGATCCCGGGACACCGTATGGCTACACCTTC	CASSLDPGTPYGYTF
.	many	TRBV7-2	TRBJ2-7	TGTGCCAGCAGCCCTAGCTCCTACGAGCAGTACTTC	CASSPSSYEQYF
.	medium-sized	TRBV21-1	TRBJ2-4	TGTGCCAGCAGCCTCTCAACAGTAGCCAAAAACATTCAGTACTTC	CASSLSTVAKNIQYF
TRBD1	.	TRBV20-1	TRBJ2-2	TGCAGTGCTAGCGGGACAGGGGGTACCGGGGAGCTGTTTTTT	CSASGTGGTGELFF
TRBD2	few	TRBV12-3/TRBV12-4	TRBJ2-2	TGTGCCAGCAGTCCAACTAGCGCCGGGGAGCTGTTTTTT	CASSPTSAGELFF
.	few	TRBV20-1	TRBJ2-7	TGCAGTGCTAGCGGGGGCAGGGCCGCGGCCCTCTACTTC	CSASGGRAAALYF
.	many	TRBV4-3	TRBJ1-1	TGCGCCAGCAGCCAGGGCCGGACTGAAGCTTTCTTT	CASSQGRTEAFF
TRBD1	many	TRBV5-4	TRBJ2-6	TGTGCCAGCACCCGACAGGGGACGGGTGGGGCCAACGTCCTGACTTTC	CASTRQGTGGANVLTF
TRBD1	few	TRBV6-2/TRBV6-3	TRBJ1-1	TGTGCCAGCAGCATAGGACAGGCCCTAGAAGCTTTCTTT	CASSIGQALEAFF
.	many	TRBV9	TRBJ2-1	TGTGCCAGCACCTTACTTCAGAACAATGAGCAGTTCTTC	CASTLLQNNEQFF
TRBD1	many	TRBV24-1	TRBJ2-3	TGTGCCACCAGTGATTTAGACGGCCGACAGGGAATGGTAAATACGCAGTATTTT	CATSDLDGRQGMVNTQYF
.	many	TRBV3-1	TRBJ2-7	TGTGCCAGCAGCCAAGAGGGGCAATACTACGAGCAGTACTTC	CASSQEGQYYEQYF
TRBD2	medium-sized	TRBV7-2	TRBJ2-7	TGTGCCAGCAGCTTAGCGCGAGCGGGGTTTACCTACGAGCAGTACTTC	CASSLARAGFTYEQYF
.	medium-sized	TRBV6-5	TRBJ1-6	TGTGCCAGCAGTTACTCGAGAACAGGGCTGTGGAATTCACCCCTCCACTTT	CASSYSRTGLWNSPLHF
.	.	TRBV5-1	TRBJ1-1	TGCGCCACCTTCTCCTTGGACGGTGAAGCTTTCTTT	CATFSLDGEAFF
.	medium-sized	TRBV30	TRBJ1-1	TGTGCCTGGAGTATCCAGGGATACACTGAAGCTTTCTTT	CAWSIQGYTEAFF